The 22 T cell receptor beta chains presented below share a single source sample, sequenced in a study of shared clonotypes between healthy human individuals (dated by TCRdb to about 2020). Library creation used the immunoSEQ multiplex PCR assay. The table was pulled from immuneACCESS by TCRdb, which kept in-frame rearrangements only. Such tables lose some clones; where checked, under half of the loss comes from unresolved V genes, and the rest has no known cause. This sample has about 2 million clones in its table, and 95% of those were observed once. The leading ten clones occupy more than 0.1% of the sample. Sequencing was performed on naive CD4+ T cells sorted from blood. Reading the label with the study, this specimen's cell subset or site is: CD45RA+ positively selected. These receptors originate from a man younger than 35 in good health.

This chain uses TRBV2 with TRBJ2-5; D is perhaps TRBD2 (5 bases). Trimming stripped 1 base from V and 6 bases from J, with 15 bases between. Germline V gives CDR1 SNHLY, CDR2 FYNNEI. The CDR3 totals 15 residues. This CDR3 is CASSEEGVEIQTQYF. The CDR3 DNA reads TGTGCCAGCAGTGAAGAGGGAGTGGAAATTCAGACCCAGTACTTC. The full variable domain, with the rest looked up from reference TRBV2 and TRBJ2-5, is EPEVTQTPSHQVTQMGQEVILRCVPISNHLYFYWYRQILGQKVEFLVSFYNNEISEKSEIFDDQFSVERPDGSNFTLKIRSTKLEDSAMYFCASSEEGVEIQTQYFGPGTRLLVL.

The chain is built from TRBV10-1 and TRBJ2-2; D possibly corresponds to TRBD2 (6 bases). V was pared by 4 bases and J by 7 bases, with 10 bases between. There are 13 residues in the CDR3. Germline V gives CDR1 WNHNN, CDR2 SYGVQD (reference sequence). The CDR3 DNA sequence: TGCGCCAGCAGTGGACGCGGGGACGGGGAGCTGTTTTTT. The encoded protein is CASSGRGDGELFF.

This chain uses TRBV27 with TRBJ1-1; possibly TRBD1 for D (5 bases). The germline V and J ends were trimmed by 7 bases and 0 bases, with 15 bases remaining between them. The CDR3 has 15 amino acids. The germline gives CDR1 MNHEY, CDR2 SMNVEV (reference sequence). The CDR3 coding sequence is TGTGCCAGCACCCCGGGACGGCTTTTGAACACTGAAGCTTTCTTT. This gives the protein CASTPGRLLNTEAFF.

J is TRBJ1-5 and V is TRBV5-3, with a weak D call TRBD1 (5 bases). TRBV5-3 falls under the ORF class, with uncertain function. The CDR3 totals 17 residues. Trimming removed 1 base from V and 0 bases from J, with 14 bases in between. The CDR3, as DNA: TGTGCCAGAAGCTTGAGACAGAACCTATATAGCAATCAGCCCCAGCATTTT. This encodes CARSLRQNLYSNQPQHF.

Notes on this clone: Different DNA sequences within this sample yield the same CDR3. The rearrangement joins TRBV5-4 to TRBJ2-3; D remains unclear. Germline CDR1 and CDR2: SGHNT and YYREEE (reference sequence). V was pared by 0 bases and J by 0 bases, with 5 bases between. CDR3 length equals 14 residues. The CDR3 DNA reads TGTGCCAGCAGCTTGGGTCCTAGCACAGATACGCAGTATTTT. Translation: CASSLGPSTDTQYF.

The V call is TRBV4-3, the J call TRBJ1-2, with 7 bases fitting TRBD1. Losses at the gene ends were 4 bases for V and 1 base for J; bases not matched to a gene: 6. Germline loops: CDR1 LGHNA, CDR2 YSLEER. CDR3 size: 15 residues. The CDR3 here is CASSRGGIINYGYTF. CDR3 nucleotides: TGCGCCAGCAGCCGAGGGGGCATTATTAACTATGGCTACACCTTC.

The chain carries TRBV1 and TRBJ2-3; the table assigns TRBD2, which was not confirmed against the DNA. TRBV1 is given as a pseudogene. This CDR3 region has 17 residues. CDR3 residues: CTSSQGGLAGGTDTQYF. CDR3 DNA sequence: TGCACCAGCAGCCAAGGGGGACTAGCGGGAGGGACAGATACGCAGTATTTT.

This clone occurred a few times. This chain connects TRBV10-1 to TRBJ1-2; D gene uncertain. V was shortened by 2 bases and J by 1 base, with 5 bases between the two germline ends. The germline CDR1 and CDR2 sequences are WNHNN and SYGVQD (reference sequence). The CDR3 length is 13 residues. CDR3 in amino acids: CASSEGSNYGYTF. The CDR3 region has the DNA TGCGCCAGCAGTGAGGGCAGTAACTATGGCTACACCTTC.

As regards this clone: Other DNA variants within this sample encode the same CDR3. This chain links TRBV7-9 with TRBJ1-4; 7 nucleotides align to TRBD1. CDR3 size: 15 residues. Trimming cost V 4 bases and J 3 bases; bases outside gene matches: 5. In germline, CDR1 is SEHNR, CDR2 FQNEAQ (reference sequence). The CDR3 DNA follows: TGTGCCAGCAGCTCATGGACAGGAGCTAATGAAAAACTGTTTTTT. It specifies CASSSWTGANEKLFF.

This clone was picked up one time. The V call is TRBV12-5, the J call TRBJ1-1, with D unclear. The CDR3 runs 17 residues. V was trimmed by 0 bases and J by 1 base, leaving 15 bases between them. Germline assignment: CDR1 LGHNT and CDR2 FRNRAP. In DNA form, the CDR3 reads TGTGCTAGTGGTTTGGTGTTAGCGAGAACAAAGAACACTGAAGCTTTCTTT. Translated, it gives CASGLVLARTKNTEAFF.

The V call is TRBV2, the J call TRBJ2-1; D uncertain. V lost 4 bases and J lost 10, with 8 bases in between. This CDR3 comprises 11 residues. Per germline, CDR1 SNHLY and CDR2 FYNNEI. CDR3 sequence reads: CASSGAGEQFF. The CDR3 DNA reads as TGTGCCAGCAGTGGTGCAGGAGAGCAGTTCTTC.

A single count supports this clone. V and J are TRBV4-1 and TRBJ2-7; no clear D gene. V was shortened by 0 bases and J by 2 bases, with 11 bases between the two germline ends. Looked up from germline, CDR1 is MGHRA and CDR2 is YSYEKL. This CDR3 comprises 15 residues. The CDR3: CASSQENATPYEQYF. The CDR3 coding sequence is TGCGCCAGCAGCCAAGAAAACGCCACCCCCTACGAGCAGTACTTC.

This sequence joins TRBV11-2 and TRBJ2-4; D possibly uses TRBD1 or TRBD2 (5 bases each). V was trimmed by 3 bases and J by 6 bases, leaving 9 bases between them. The CDR3 runs to 13 residues. Germline V gene data show CDR1 as SGHAT and CDR2 as FQNNGV. The CDR3 here is CASSLRGVNIQYF. CDR3 sequence (DNA): TGTGCCAGCAGCTTGAGGGGTGTAAACATTCAGTACTTC.

As regards this clone: Other DNA sequences from this sample encode an identical CDR3 as well. The rearrangement joins TRBV7-8 to TRBJ1-1; D is undetermined. CDR1 is SGHVS and CDR2 is FQNEAQ in the germline V gene. Trimming took off 2 bases at V and 2 bases at J, with 0 bases between the two ends. The CDR3 runs to 11 residues. In DNA, the CDR3 is TGTGCCAGCAGCTTAAACACTGAAGCTTTCTTT. Translating it yields CASSLNTEAFF. The variable domain in full, with the rest retrieved from reference TRBV7-8 and TRBJ1-1, is GAGVSQSPRYKVAKRGQDVALRCDPISGHVSLFWYQQALGQGPEFLTYFQNEAQLDKSGLPSDRFFAERPEGSVSTLKIQRTQQEDSAVYLCASSLNTEAFFGQGTRLTVV.

The chain joins TRBV7-8 to TRBJ1-2; 8 positions match TRBD1. The CDR3 loop spans 17 amino acids. The V gene's germline CDR1 is SGHVS and CDR2 FQNEAQ. Trimming at V came to 5 bases and at J to 4 bases, leaving 15 bases not matched to a gene. The CDR3 spells CASSKNLQGGDSYGYTF. For the CDR3, the DNA is TGTGCCAGCAGCAAAAACCTACAGGGGGGAGACTCCTATGGCTACACCTTC. Looking up the rest from reference TRBV7-8 and TRBJ1-2 gives the full variable domain: GAGVSQSPRYKVAKRGQDVALRCDPISGHVSLFWYQQALGQGPEFLTYFQNEAQLDKSGLPSDRFFAERPEGSVSTLKIQRTQQEDSAVYLCASSKNLQGGDSYGYTFGSGTRLTVV.

V and J are TRBV25-1 and TRBJ2-2; no reliable D call. The CDR3 extends over 14 amino acids. Germline V gives CDR1 MGHDK, CDR2 SYGVNS. Deletions cut 4 bases from V and 6 bases from J, with 12 bases between. In DNA form, the CDR3 reads TGTGCCAGCAGTGCCCTCGGTAAAGCCGGGGAGCTGTTTTTT. Amino acids: CASSALGKAGELFF.

The chain couples TRBV7-9 to TRBJ2-3; D is perhaps TRBD2 (5 bases). The germline gives CDR1 SEHNR, CDR2 FQNEAQ (reference sequence). The CDR3 extends over 16 amino acids. Trimming took 4 bases from V and 0 from J, leaving 14 bases between them. The CDR3 DNA sequence: TGTGCCAGCAGCTCAGCGGCCGCGTCTAGCACAGATACGCAGTATTTT. It specifies CASSSAAASSTDTQYF.

The chain couples TRBV28 to TRBJ1-1, with 7 bases fitting TRBD1. Germline assignment: CDR1 MDHEN and CDR2 SYDVKM. The length of the CDR3 is 14 residues. V lost 7 bases and J lost 4; bases outside the gene matches: 9. For the CDR3, the DNA is TGTGCCAGCATCGTTGACAGGGCTGCCACTGAAGCTTTCTTT. Translated, it gives CASIVDRAATEAFF.

In regard to this clone: This sample also contains other DNA sequences that code for the same CDR3. The V gene is TRBV2, the J gene TRBJ1-2; D gene unclear. CDR1 is SNHLY and CDR2 is FYNNEI in the germline V gene. The CDR3 totals 14 residues. The V gene lost 4 bases and the J gene lost 0 bases, with 9 bases spanning the gap. The CDR3 bases are TGTGCCAGCAGTGGGCCGGGAGCTAACTATGGCTACACCTTC. As protein: CASSGPGANYGYTF.

The rearrangement uses TRBV30 and TRBJ1-2; 9 bases are a match to TRBD1. The length of the CDR3 is 14 residues. V was clipped by 5 bases and J by 6 bases; unmatched bases: 10. Germline V gives CDR1 GTSNPN, CDR2 SVGIG (reference sequence). CDR3 sequence: CAWEPGQGIDGYTF. The CDR3 coding sequence is TGTGCCTGGGAACCGGGACAGGGAATCGATGGCTACACCTTC.

The J gene is TRBJ1-2, the V gene TRBV27; D is unresolved. This CDR3 has 14 residues. The germline gives CDR1 MNHEY, CDR2 SMNVEV (reference sequence). The V end was cut by 0 bases, the J end by 3 bases, with 8 bases between. CDR3 DNA: TGTGCCAGCAGTTTATCCCAATGGGACTATGGCTACACCTTC. Protein product: CASSLSQWDYGYTF.

The chain has TRBV7-9 and TRBJ2-5, with a possible D match to TRBD2 (7 bases). This CDR3 contains 15 residues. Trimming stripped 3 bases from V and 5 bases from J, with 16 bases between. CDR1 is SEHNR, CDR2 FQNEAQ, per germline (reference sequence). In DNA form, the CDR3 reads TGTGCCAGCAGCTTTTACAGGGAGGGGTGGGAGACCCAGTACTTC. It translates to CASSFYREGWETQYF.